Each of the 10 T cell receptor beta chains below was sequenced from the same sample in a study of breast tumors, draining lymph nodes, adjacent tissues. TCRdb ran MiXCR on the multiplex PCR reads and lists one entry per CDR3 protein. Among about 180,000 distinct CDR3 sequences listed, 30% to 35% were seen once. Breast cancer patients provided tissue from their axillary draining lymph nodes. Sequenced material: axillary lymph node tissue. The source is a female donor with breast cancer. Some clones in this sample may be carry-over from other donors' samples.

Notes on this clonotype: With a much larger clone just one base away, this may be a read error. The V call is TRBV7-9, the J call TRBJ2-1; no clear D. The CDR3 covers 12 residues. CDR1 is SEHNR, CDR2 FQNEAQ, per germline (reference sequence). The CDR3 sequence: CASSSMYSEQFF. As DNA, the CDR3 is TGTGCCAGCAGCTCCATGTACAGTGAGCAGTTCTTC.

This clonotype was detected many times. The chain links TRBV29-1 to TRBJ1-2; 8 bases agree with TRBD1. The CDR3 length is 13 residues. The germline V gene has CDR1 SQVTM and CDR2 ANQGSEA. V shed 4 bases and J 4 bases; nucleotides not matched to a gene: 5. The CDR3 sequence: CSVGQGMSYGYTF. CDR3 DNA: TGCAGCGTTGGACAGGGGATGAGCTATGGCTACACCTTC.

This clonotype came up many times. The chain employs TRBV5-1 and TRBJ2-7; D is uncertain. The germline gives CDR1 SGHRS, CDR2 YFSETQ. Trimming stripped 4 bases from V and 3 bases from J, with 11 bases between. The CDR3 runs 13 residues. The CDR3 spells CASSPLRGYEQYF. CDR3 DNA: TGCGCCAGCAGCCCCCTCAGAGGCTACGAGCAGTACTTC.

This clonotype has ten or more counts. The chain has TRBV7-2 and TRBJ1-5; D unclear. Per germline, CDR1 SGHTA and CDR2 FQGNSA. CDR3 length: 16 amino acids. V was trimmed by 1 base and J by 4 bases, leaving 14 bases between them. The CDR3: CASSLVSGQPNQPQHF. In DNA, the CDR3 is TGTGCCAGCAGCTTAGTCTCCGGGCAGCCAAATCAGCCCCAGCATTTT.

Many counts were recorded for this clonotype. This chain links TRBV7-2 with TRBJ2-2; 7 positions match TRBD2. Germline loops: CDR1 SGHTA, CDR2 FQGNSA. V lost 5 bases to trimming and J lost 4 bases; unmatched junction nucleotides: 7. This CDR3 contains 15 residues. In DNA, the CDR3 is TGTGCCAGCAGCGGACCGGGACTAACCACCGGGGAGCTGTTTTTT. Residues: CASSGPGLTTGELFF.

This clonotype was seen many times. CDR3 DNA: TGTGCCAGCACCAAGAGTCGGGTCCGGGAGACCCAGTACTTC. Translated, it gives CASTKSRVRETQYF. This chain links TRBV2 with TRBJ2-5, with no clear D. The CDR3 totals 14 residues. Germline loops: CDR1 SNHLY, CDR2 FYNNEI. V was trimmed by 7 bases and J by 5 bases, leaving 17 bases between them.

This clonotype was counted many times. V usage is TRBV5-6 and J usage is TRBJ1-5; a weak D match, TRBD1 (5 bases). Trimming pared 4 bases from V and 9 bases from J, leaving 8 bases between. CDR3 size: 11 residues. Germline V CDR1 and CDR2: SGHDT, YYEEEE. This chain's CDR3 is CASSARGPQHF. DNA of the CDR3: TGTGCCAGCAGCGCGAGGGGGCCCCAGCATTTT. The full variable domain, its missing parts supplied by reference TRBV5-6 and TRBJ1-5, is DAGVTQSPTHLIKTRGQQVTLRCSPKSGHDTVSWYQQALGQGPQFIFQYYEEEERQRGNFPDRFSGHQFPNYSSELNVNALLLGDSALYLCASSARGPQHFGDGTRLSIL.

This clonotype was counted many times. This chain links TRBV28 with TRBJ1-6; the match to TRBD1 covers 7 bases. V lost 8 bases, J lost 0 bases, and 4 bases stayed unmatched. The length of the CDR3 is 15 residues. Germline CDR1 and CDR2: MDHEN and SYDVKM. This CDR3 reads CASRDSSSYNSPLHF. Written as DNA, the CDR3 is TGTGCCAGCCGGGACAGCAGCTCCTATAATTCACCCCTCCACTTT. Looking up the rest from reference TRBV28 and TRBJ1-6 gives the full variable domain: DVKVTQSSRYLVKRTGEKVFLECVQDMDHENMFWYRQDPGLGLRLIYFSYDVKMKEKGDIPEGYSVSREKKERFSLILESASTNQTSMYLCASRDSSSYNSPLHFGNGTRLTVT.

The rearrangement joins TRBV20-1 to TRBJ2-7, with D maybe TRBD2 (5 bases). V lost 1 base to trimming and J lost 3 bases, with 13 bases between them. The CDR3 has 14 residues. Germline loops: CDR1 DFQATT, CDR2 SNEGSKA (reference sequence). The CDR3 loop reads CSARGPLTSYEQYF. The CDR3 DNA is TGCAGTGCTAGAGGTCCCTTAACTAGCTACGAGCAGTACTTC.

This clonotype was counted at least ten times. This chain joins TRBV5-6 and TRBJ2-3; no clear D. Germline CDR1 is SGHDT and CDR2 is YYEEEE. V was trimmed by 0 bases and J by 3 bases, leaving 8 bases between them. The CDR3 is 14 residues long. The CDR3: CASSLGSGTDTQYF. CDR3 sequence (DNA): TGTGCCAGCAGCTTGGGGAGTGGAACAGATACGCAGTATTTT.